Each of the 27 T cell receptor beta chains below was sequenced from the same sample in a study of Graves' ophthalmopathy and Graves' hyperthyroidism. Amplification from RNA transcripts yielded the TCR beta CDR3 regions. The authors performed first-round RT-PCR with HTBI primers and then a second-round multiplex PCR. TCRdb re-called the multiplex PCR reads through MiXCR, storing one row per CDR3 protein. The sample comprises about 660,000 distinct CDR3 sequences, roughly 41% of which are singletons, and roughly 3.5% rests with the top ten. Material for sequencing was peripheral blood. The receptors shown here come from an adult man with Graves' ophthalmopathy.

There are a few counts of this clonotype. This chain joins TRBV6-6 and TRBJ2-7; D remains ambiguous. Germline CDR1 and CDR2: MNHNY and SVGAGI (reference sequence). Trimming took off 4 bases at V and 5 bases at J, with 12 bases between the two ends. The CDR3 is 13 amino acids. The DNA for the CDR3 is TGTGCCAGCAGTTCCGACGACTTGAACGAGCAGTACTTC. Translating it yields CASSSDDLNEQYF.

In its sample, this clonotype was seen many times. The chain employs TRBV24-1 and TRBJ1-2, with unresolved D. Germline lookup yields CDR1 KGHDR and CDR2 SFDVKD. V was shortened by 4 bases and J by 2 bases, with 10 bases between the two germline ends. CDR3 length: 14 residues. The DNA of the CDR3 is TGTGCCACCAGTGAGCCTCGGCAGAACTATGGCTACACCTTC. It is translated as CATSEPRQNYGYTF.

The table lists this clonotype with many counts. The V gene is TRBV20-1, the J gene TRBJ2-7; the match to TRBD1 covers 11 bases. With V trimmed by 3 bases and J by 4 bases, 8 bases remained unmatched. Germline loops: CDR1 DFQATT, CDR2 SNEGSKA (reference sequence). The CDR3 is 15 residues long. Written as DNA, the CDR3 is TGCAGTGCTAGCCACCCTGGACAGGGGGCGTACGAGCAGTACTTC. Its translation is CSASHPGQGAYEQYF.

The V and J genes are TRBV12-3 or TRBV12-4 and TRBJ2-2; D gene uncertain. The germline V and J ends were trimmed by 6 bases and 6 bases, with 11 bases remaining between them. The CDR3 extends over 13 amino acids. The CDR3 DNA follows: TGTGCCAGCAGACGGACCCTCTCCGGGGAGCTGTTTTTT. It specifies CASRRTLSGELFF.

This clonotype occurred a few times. This chain connects TRBV12-3 or TRBV12-4 to TRBJ1-4; TRBD1 might be the D (6 bases). Between the trimmed V and J ends, which lost 5 bases and 4 bases, there was a span of 11 bases. This CDR3 has 14 amino acids. The CDR3 DNA follows: TGTGCCAGCAGTAAACAGGGCCATAATGAAAAACTGTTTTTT. Translated, it gives CASSKQGHNEKLFF.

In this sample, this clonotype turned up many times. The rearrangement joins TRBV7-9 to TRBJ1-2, with D unresolved. The CDR3 runs 13 residues. In germline, CDR1 is SEHNR, CDR2 FQNEAQ (reference sequence). V lost 4 bases, J lost 4 bases, and 10 bases lay in between. The CDR3 reads CASSYGSGYGYTF. The DNA for the CDR3 is TGTGCCAGCAGCTACGGGTCCGGCTATGGCTACACCTTC.

The J gene is TRBJ2-2, the V gene TRBV5-5; 10 bases are a match to TRBD2. V lost 0 bases to trimming and J lost 6 bases; unmatched junction nucleotides: 5. The germline V gene encodes CDR1 SGHKS and CDR2 YYEKEE (reference sequence). The length of the CDR3 is 16 residues. CDR3 sequence (DNA): TGTGCCAGCAGCTTGGAAGGGACTAGCGTGGCCGGGGAGCTGTTTTTT. Translating it yields CASSLEGTSVAGELFF. The whole variable domain, remainder taken from reference TRBV5-5 and TRBJ2-2, is DAGVTQSPTHLIKTRGQQVTLRCSPISGHKSVSWYQQVLGQGPQFIFQYYEKEERGRGNFPDRFSARQFPNYSSELNVNALLLGDSALYLCASSLEGTSVAGELFFGEGSRLTVL.

This clonotype was seen only a few times. The chain is built from TRBV5-8 and TRBJ1-1, with 8 positions matching TRBD1. The germline V gene encodes CDR1 SGHTS and CDR2 YDEGEE. Trimming at V came to 4 bases and at J to 5 bases, leaving 19 bases not matched to a gene. CDR3 length: 18 amino acids. This CDR3 reads CASSGGQGLIGVLTEAFF. In DNA, the CDR3 is TGTGCCAGCAGCGGTGGACAGGGACTTATAGGGGTGTTGACTGAAGCTTTCTTT.

The chain has TRBV10-3 and TRBJ2-7; either TRBD1 or TRBD2 may fit D (5 bases each). The germline gives CDR1 ENHRY, CDR2 SYGVKD. The length of the CDR3 is 18 residues. Trimming left V 2 bases short and J 0 bases short, with 20 bases between. The CDR3 is CAISEIKLDSLPSYEQYF. CDR3 sequence (DNA): TGTGCCATCAGTGAGATCAAACTAGACAGCCTTCCCTCCTACGAGCAGTACTTC.

In this sample, this clonotype turned up a few times. The chain couples TRBV6-6 to TRBJ2-7, with D perhaps matching TRBD1 (6 bases). CDR3 length: 12 amino acids. Germline CDR1 is MNHNY and CDR2 is SVGAGI (reference sequence). Between the trimmed V and J ends, which lost 5 bases and 4 bases, there was a span of 9 bases. The CDR3 DNA follows: TGTGCCAGCAGTAGGGGGAAATACGAGCAGTACTTC. It encodes CASSRGKYEQYF.

This clonotype was recorded at least ten times. This rearrangement joins TRBV10-3 to TRBJ2-7; 9 nucleotides agree with TRBD1. Trimming took 2 bases from V and 2 from J; bases not matched to a gene: 4. Germline V lookup: CDR1 ENHRY, CDR2 SYGVKD. CDR3 length: 15 amino acids. The CDR3, as DNA: TGTGCCATCAGTGAGCTGGGACAGGGAGCCTACGAGCAGTACTTC. Protein product: CAISELGQGAYEQYF.

The J gene is TRBJ2-7, the V gene TRBV27; D not certain. V shed 3 bases and J shed 2 bases, with 11 bases lying between them. This CDR3 is built from 14 residues. CDR1 is MNHEY and CDR2 is SMNVEV in the germline V gene (reference sequence). The CDR3 region is CASSFRLQTYEQYF. CDR3 nucleotide sequence: TGTGCCAGCAGTTTCAGGCTTCAAACCTACGAGCAGTACTTC.

Many counts were recorded for this clonotype. The chain is built from TRBV5-1 and TRBJ2-2; 7 bases are shared with TRBD1. V lost 0 bases to trimming and J lost 4 bases; unmatched junction nucleotides: 0. CDR1 and CDR2 from the germline V gene are SGHRS and YFSETQ. The CDR3 has 14 amino acids. CDR3 DNA: TGCGCCAGCAGCTTGGGACAGGGCACCGGGGAGCTGTTTTTT. This codes for CASSLGQGTGELFF.

This clonotype was seen repeatedly, ten times or more. The chain joins TRBV12-3 or TRBV12-4 to TRBJ2-7; D is undetermined. This CDR3 is built from 14 residues. V lost 3 bases and J 2 bases, leaving 11 bases between the germline ends. The chain's CDR3 is CASSFRSLPYEQYF. The DNA of the CDR3 is TGTGCCAGCAGTTTTCGGTCGCTTCCCTACGAGCAGTACTTC.

This clonotype was seen at least ten times. The chain uses TRBV5-1 and TRBJ1-6, with D possibly being TRBD1 (5 bases). Germline loops: CDR1 SGHRS, CDR2 YFSETQ. The CDR3 consists of 15 residues. Trimming shortened V by 1 base and J by 7 bases, and 12 bases separated the two germline ends. CDR3 bases: TGCGCCAGCAGCTTGAGGGAAGGGACCAATTCACCCCTCCACTTT. This codes for CASSLREGTNSPLHF. The entire variable domain, with the rest obtained from reference TRBV5-1 and TRBJ1-6, is as follows: KAGVTQTPRYLIKTRGQQVTLSCSPISGHRSVSWYQQTPGQGLQFLFEYFSETQRNKGNFPGRFSGRQFSNSRSEMNVSTLELGDSALYLCASSLREGTNSPLHFGNGTRLTVT.

The table lists this clonotype with many counts. The rearrangement links TRBV15 to TRBJ1-5; D not certain. Trimming shortened V by 5 bases and J by 4 bases, and 9 bases separated the two germline ends. Germline V gene lookup returns CDR1 LNHNV and CDR2 YYDKDF (reference sequence). This CDR3 spans 13 amino acids. The CDR3: CATSETRNQPQHF. The CDR3 DNA reads TGTGCCACCAGCGAAACCCGAAATCAGCCCCAGCATTTT. Using reference TRBV15 and TRBJ1-5 for the parts outside the CDR3, the full variable domain is DAMVIQNPRYQVTQFGKPVTLSCSQTLNHNVMYWYQQKSSQAPKLLFHYYDKDFNNEADTPDNFQSRRPNTSFCFLDIRSPGLGDTAMYLCATSETRNQPQHFGDGTRLSIL.

This clonotype was counted at least ten times. The rearrangement joins TRBV9 to TRBJ2-7; 8 bases map to TRBD2. With V trimmed by 2 bases and J by 5 bases, 0 bases remained unmatched. Germline V gives CDR1 SGDLS, CDR2 YYNGEE. The CDR3 is 12 amino acids. The CDR3 here is CASSVSGNEQYF. The CDR3 DNA reads TGTGCCAGCAGCGTTAGCGGGAACGAGCAGTACTTC.

This clonotype was detected a few times. The chain recombines TRBV19 with TRBJ1-1; possible D gene TRBD1, 5 bases. Trimming pared 3 bases from V and 4 bases from J, leaving 15 bases between. Germline V CDR1 and CDR2: LNHDA, SQIVND (reference sequence). This CDR3 has 15 residues. CDR3 region: CASSIRLGGVTEAFF. Here the CDR3 DNA reads TGTGCCAGTAGTATCAGGCTCGGAGGGGTCACTGAAGCTTTCTTT. The full variable domain, with the rest looked up from reference TRBV19 and TRBJ1-1, is DGGITQSPKYLFRKEGQNVTLSCEQNLNHDAMYWYRQDPGQGLRLIYYSQIVNDFQKGDIAEGYSVSREKKESFPLTVTSAQKNPTAFYLCASSIRLGGVTEAFFGQGTRLTVV.

This clonotype was counted ten times or more. The rearrangement uses TRBV7-8 and TRBJ1-1; D unresolved. The germline V gene encodes CDR1 SGHVS and CDR2 FQNEAQ. This CDR3 is 17 amino acids long. Trimming removed 1 base at V and 2 bases at J, with 17 bases between. The CDR3 DNA follows: TGTGCCAGCAGCTTAGGACGGGATTCTACCCCAAACACTGAAGCTTTCTTT. Protein: CASSLGRDSTPNTEAFF.

V and J are TRBV19 and TRBJ2-5; D perhaps matches TRBD1 (5 bases). The CDR3 has 16 amino acids. Trimming stripped 0 bases from V and 3 bases from J, with 14 bases between. Per the germline V gene, CDR1 is LNHDA and CDR2 is SQIVND (reference sequence). Here the CDR3 reads CASSIDSGAGKETQYF. The CDR3 coding sequence is TGTGCCAGTAGTATAGATTCTGGGGCAGGGAAAGAGACCCAGTACTTC.

CDR3 DNA sequence: TGTGCCACCAGAGAGAGACAGGGTGCCGGAGGGGCCAACGTCCTGACTTTC. This gives the protein CATRERQGAGGANVLTF. The chain is built from TRBV24-1 and TRBJ2-6, with TRBD1 matching 7 bases. Trimming at V came to 7 bases and at J to 4 bases, leaving 12 bases not matched to a gene. Germline V lookup: CDR1 KGHDR, CDR2 SFDVKD. This CDR3 is built from 17 residues.

This clonotype was counted many times. The V and J genes are TRBV20-1 and TRBJ1-1; D remains ambiguous. The CDR3 consists of 14 residues. In germline, CDR1 is DFQATT, CDR2 SNEGSKA (reference sequence). The V and J ends lost 3 bases and 4 bases respectively, with 15 bases between them. CDR3 nucleotide sequence: TGCAGTGCTAGTAGTTCTCGTCGGCGCACTGAAGCTTTCTTT. Encoded protein: CSASSSRRRTEAFF.

This clonotype was detected only a few times. One end of the junction fails to match germline, which may point to a read error. V is TRBV2 and J is TRBJ2-2; 8 bases match TRBD1. The CDR3 has 16 residues. From germline, CDR1 is SNHLY and CDR2 FYNNEI. CDR3 in amino acids: CAGSETWQGAGGELFF. The CDR3 bases are TGTGCCGGCAGTGAAACATGGCAGGGGGCCGGCGGGGAGCTGTTTTTT.

The rearrangement links TRBV29-1 to TRBJ1-1; TRBD1 agrees at 8 bases. The germline V gene encodes CDR1 SQVTM and CDR2 ANQGSEA. This CDR3 is built from 14 residues. The J segment lost 0 bases and the V segment lost 4 bases, leaving 4 bases of the junction unmatched. The CDR3 spells CSVAGGRMNTEAFF. The CDR3 nucleotides are TGCAGCGTTGCAGGGGGCCGCATGAACACTGAAGCTTTCTTT.

This clonotype was counted many times. The chain joins TRBV12-3 or TRBV12-4 to TRBJ1-2; D possibly corresponds to TRBD1 (5 bases). The CDR3 contains 14 residues. V lost 2 bases and J lost 3, with 10 bases in between. In DNA, the CDR3 is TGTGCCAGCAGTTTAAGGGGTATTGACTATGGCTACACCTTC. This sequence encodes CASSLRGIDYGYTF.

Remarks on this clonotype: A much larger clonotype is one base distant, so this may be a read error. The chain uses TRBV5-5 and TRBJ2-5; tentative D call: TRBD1 (5 bases). This CDR3 is built from 14 residues. V dropped 3 bases and J dropped 4 bases, with 13 bases sitting between them. Germline V CDR1 and CDR2: SGHKS, YYEKEE (reference sequence). CDR3 residues: CASSSQGTRETQYF. The CDR3 region has the DNA TGTGCCAGCAGCTCTCAGGGAACTCGAGAGACCCAGTACTTC.

CDR3 sequence (DNA): TGTGCCAGCAGTGGGAGGACGGCCACTGAAGCTTTCTTT. Protein sequence: CASSGRTATEAFF. The chain employs TRBV2 and TRBJ1-1, with D hard to call. Looked up from germline, CDR1 is SNHLY and CDR2 is FYNNEI. The CDR3 covers 13 residues. The V gene lost 4 bases and the J gene lost 4 bases, with 10 bases spanning the gap.